This T cell receptor beta chain originates from a study of blood T cell repertoires in COVID-19 (TCRdb year 2020). Regarding the study in general: Samples from collaborators originated in the United States, Italy and Spain and spanned both the acute and convalescent phases of COVID-19. Where available, HLA class I and class II types were taken from metadata supplied by the sample provider and were not determined by assay-based typing. The material from the prospective study consisted of cDNA or gDNA derived from T cells, B-cell-depleted T cells, or PBMCs. The sample metadata nearly always contained a de-identified subject ID, COVID-19 status, age in years and sex. The repertoires were released in a freely available public database intended as a resource for research on the immune response to SARS-CoV-2. Samples came from the ongoing ImmuneRACE study (first 160 participants) plus 1,254 subjects from 6 global collaborators. Deeply sampled blood TCRbeta repertoires from subjects exposed to, actively infected with, or recovered from COVID-19 were included in the dataset.

A remark on this clone: Its antigen is currently not known. Base qualities were left out, and no much larger clone turns up one base away.

Collaborating institutions collected whole blood in K2EDTA tubes following their own protocols. For TCRbeta analysis, collaborators shipped samples in one of three forms: frozen whole blood, isolated PBMCs, or DNA extracted from either of those sample types. The study at large found these results: The amount of clinical and demographic metadata varied by source and participant and was provided uncurated.

Taken from the germline V gene (reference sequence), the CDR1 and CDR2 loops are LNHDA and SQIVND. Counted from cysteine to phenylalanine, this CDR3 has 16 amino acids. The sequence is cut down to CDR3 DNA, 48 bases in frame from base 1. V loses 5 bases of germline sequence and J loses 2 bases, and the interval between the two ends is 17 bases. The immunoSEQ Assay, a bias-controlled multiplex PCR, was used to amplify TCRbeta CDR3 regions from genomic DNA. Per the original workflow: Within the assay, amplification of reference gene primers was used to estimate how many nucleated cells each sample contained. To quantify the absolute abundance of each unique TCRbeta CDR3 rearrangement, sequence reads were collapsed and filtered. For each sample, productive Simpson clonality was calculated as the square root of Simpson's diversity index over productive rearrangements. Held by TCRdb, this immuneACCESS table contains in-frame sequences only and omits some clones. Under half of the omission traces to an unresolved V gene where checked; the cause of the rest is unknown. That table supplies the V and J calls and clone size; D and trimming were determined from the DNA. The sample table records approximately 66,000 clones; more than 75% of these occur just once. 5.5% to 8.5% of the sample lies in the top ten.

The rearranged chain carries TRBV19 and TRBJ2-3; 7 matching bases give a weak D call of TRBD2. This clonotype was sampled from a man aged 60-69 years with acute or convalescent COVID-19. Specimen: peripheral blood. The sequence in DNA is TGTGCCAGTAGTGTCAGGGAGGGGGTTCCCACAGATACGCAGTATTTT. This encodes CASSVREGVPTDTQYF.